Detailed here is one T cell receptor (beta chain). Its antigen is as yet unknown. The data are from a study of post-analysis software for immune sequencing data. The overall study: Relapsing-remitting, secondary progressive and progressive-relapsing forms of multiple sclerosis all featured among disease courses.

Study-level points and caveats: Controls had significantly higher normalized Chao1 diversity than multiple sclerosis patients. About five TRBV segments were more frequent in patients than controls; TRBV5-6, TRBV5-1 and TRBV20-1 belonged to this group.

This CDR3 region has 14 residues. V gave up 4 bases and J gave up 11 bases, with 20 bases separating them. Germline V lookup: CDR1 LGHNA, CDR2 YNFKEQ. Unique molecular identifiers had been added to the TCR beta cDNA libraries. Researchers reported approximately 480,000 cDNA molecules coming from around 1 to 10 million T cells. TCRdb independently ran MiXCR on the PCR reads; one entry per CDR3 protein. The table records some 890,000 distinct CDR3 sequences, approximately 57% of them present only once. Sequencing was performed on blood. This chain links TRBV4-2 with TRBJ2-5; tentative D call: TRBD2 (5 bases). This receptor was identified in a girl aged 5-17 years with multiple sclerosis. In DNA form, the CDR3 reads TGTGCCAGCAGCCCTAAGGGCCTAGCTCGAGAGCAGTACTTC. Translation: CASSPKGLAREQYF.